This entry is about one T cell receptor (beta chain). The antigen remains unidentified. This sample stems from a study of identical twins. Study results and caveats: Carriage of fewer insertions was seen in abundant cord blood beta clonotypes, whereas memory repertoires showed none.

Addition of a universal primer site occurred through template switching, and cDNA carried unique molecular identifiers. Each CDR3 protein gets one entry after TCRdb re-called the 5' RACE reads with MiXCR. The sample yields roughly 1,500,000 distinct CDR3 sequences, more than 30% seen once. What was sequenced was cord blood. This sequence originates from a newborn girl in good health.

DNA for the CDR3: TGTGCCAGCAGTGACAGGGTGAGGCGGGAGTACAATGAGCAGTTCTTC. Protein product: CASSDRVRREYNEQFF. The rearrangement links TRBV6-4 to TRBJ2-1; 7 nucleotides line up with TRBD2. This CDR3 has 16 amino acids. The germline gives CDR1 MRHNA, CDR2 SNTAGT. V lost 2 bases, J lost 4 bases, and 8 bases stayed unmatched.